Listed here are 13 T cell receptor beta chains from one sample, sequenced in a study of blood T cell repertoires in COVID-19. The data were produced by immunoSEQ multiplex PCR, yet TCRdb's version contains in-frame clones alone and is incomplete. There are about 320,000 clones in the sample; around nine tenths occur only once, and around 5% lies in the top ten. The sequenced sample consisted of PBMCs or T cells enriched from blood (not recorded which). The receptor source for this set is a young man who had recovered from COVID-19.

This clone was detected only once. The chain carries TRBV29-1 and TRBJ1-1; D uncertain. The CDR3 has 12 residues. The V gene's germline CDR1 is SQVTM and CDR2 ANQGSEA. V gave up 0 bases and J gave up 5 bases, with 7 bases separating them. CDR3 DNA: TGCAGCGTTGAAGACCCGGGGACTGAAGCTTTCTTT. Protein sequence: CSVEDPGTEAFF.

The chain uses TRBV2 and TRBJ2-7; D not certain. The CDR3 has 15 residues. Germline V gene lookup returns CDR1 SNHLY and CDR2 FYNNEI. Trimming pared 3 bases from V and 0 bases from J, leaving 12 bases between. The CDR3 spells CASSDFKQISYEQYF. The CDR3, as DNA: TGTGCCAGCAGTGACTTCAAACAGATCTCCTACGAGCAGTACTTC.

This chain uses TRBV28 with TRBJ2-2; possible D gene TRBD1, 6 bases. Germline CDR1 is MDHEN and CDR2 is SYDVKM. CDR3 length: 15 amino acids. V shed 6 bases and J shed 7 bases, with 18 bases lying between them. This CDR3 reads CASSLPGQGFGELFF. As DNA, the CDR3 is TGTGCCAGCAGCCTACCAGGGCAGGGGTTCGGGGAGCTGTTTTTT.

The chain joins TRBV7-8 to TRBJ2-1; 14 bases are shared with TRBD2. The trim removed 7 bases at V and 3 bases at J, leaving 11 bases unmatched. There are 18 residues in the CDR3. Germline CDR1 reads SGHVS; CDR2 reads FQNEAQ. CDR3: CASMRGTSGGTDYNEQFF. The CDR3 coding sequence is TGTGCCAGCATGAGGGGGACTAGCGGGGGAACCGACTACAATGAGCAGTTCTTC.

This clone was counted a single time. Other DNA sequences from this sample encode an identical CDR3 as well. This rearrangement joins TRBV5-1 to TRBJ1-3; TRBD1 agrees at 7 bases. CDR3 length: 16 residues. Germline CDR1 and CDR2: SGHRS and YFSETQ. The junction had 3 bases not matched to a gene; V was cut back by 0 bases and J by 0 bases. CDR3: CASSLEGASSGNTIYF. Here the CDR3 DNA reads TGCGCCAGCAGCTTGGAGGGGGCGAGCTCTGGAAACACCATATATTTT.

This clone was seen a handful of times. This sequence joins TRBV9 and TRBJ2-2; 7 bases fit TRBD1. CDR3 size: 14 residues. Trimming removed 4 bases from V and 4 bases from J; junction bases left unmatched: 4. Germline V gene data show CDR1 as SGDLS and CDR2 as YYNGEE. As DNA, the CDR3 is TGTGCCAGCAGCCCAGGACAGGCCACCGGGGAGCTGTTTTTT. It codes for CASSPGQATGELFF.

The J gene is TRBJ1-1, the V gene TRBV5-4; D unresolved. Between the trimmed V and J ends, which lost 2 bases and 5 bases, there was a span of 13 bases. Germline-derived CDR1 and CDR2 are SGHNT and YYREEE (reference sequence). The CDR3 has 14 amino acids. The CDR3 reads CASSFDSAGTEAFF. DNA of the CDR3: TGTGCCAGCAGCTTTGACTCGGCGGGTACTGAAGCTTTCTTT.

The chain carries TRBV3-1 (or the pseudogene TRBV3-2) and TRBJ1-1; TRBD1 agrees at 7 bases. V was clipped by 1 base and J by 2 bases; unmatched bases: 10. This CDR3 spans 17 amino acids. Looked up from germline, CDR1 is LGHDT and CDR2 is YNNKEL (reference sequence). CDR3 DNA: TGTGCCAGCAGCCAAGGACTGACAGGGAATATTAACACTGAAGCTTTCTTT. Translating it yields CASSQGLTGNINTEAFF.

This chain links TRBV4-1 with TRBJ2-3, with D perhaps matching TRBD1 (7 bases). The CDR3 is 15 amino acids. Germline V gene data show CDR1 as MGHRA and CDR2 as YSYEKL. The ends were cut back, 3 bases at V and 3 bases at J, with 13 bases in the middle. CDR3 coding DNA: TGCGCCAGCAGCCAGCGGGACAGCTCTACAGATACGCAGTATTTT. It codes for CASSQRDSSTDTQYF.

The CDR3 DNA is TGTGCCAGCCGTCTGATGTCCAGTAACTCTGGGGCCAACGTCCTGACTTTC. It yields the protein CASRLMSSNSGANVLTF. The V call is TRBV7-3, the J call TRBJ2-6, with D uncertain. CDR3 length: 17 residues. CDR1 SGHTA and CDR2 FQGTGA come from the germline V gene. Trimming stripped 8 bases from V and 0 bases from J, with 17 bases between.

V usage is TRBV7-9 and J usage is TRBJ2-7; maybe TRBD1 (6 bases). CDR1 is SEHNR and CDR2 is FQNEAQ in the germline V gene (reference sequence). V was trimmed by 1 base and J by 2 bases, leaving 12 bases between them. The CDR3 covers 15 residues. The CDR3 reads CASSLGGTSTYEQYF. DNA of the CDR3: TGTGCCAGCAGCTTAGGGGGGACATCCACCTACGAGCAGTACTTC. The full variable domain, completed using reference TRBV7-9 and TRBJ2-7, is DTGVSQNPRHKITKRGQNVTFRCDPISEHNRLYWYRQTLGQGPEFLTYFQNEAQLEKSRLLSDRFSAERPKGSFSTLEIQRTEQGDSAMYLCASSLGGTSTYEQYFGPGTRLTVT.

The V gene is TRBV5-6, the J gene TRBJ2-1, with D possibly being TRBD2 (5 bases). The CDR3 extends over 13 amino acids. V shed 4 bases and J shed 5 bases, with 10 bases lying between them. CDR1 and CDR2 from the germline V gene are SGHDT and YYEEEE. CDR3 nucleotides: TGTGCCAGCAGCAGCGGACTGGACAATGAGCAGTTCTTC. It codes for CASSSGLDNEQFF. The whole variable domain, remainder taken from reference TRBV5-6 and TRBJ2-1, is DAGVTQSPTHLIKTRGQQVTLRCSPKSGHDTVSWYQQALGQGPQFIFQYYEEEERQRGNFPDRFSGHQFPNYSSELNVNALLLGDSALYLCASSSGLDNEQFFGPGTRLTVL.

The gene calls are TRBV5-1 and TRBJ2-7; D perhaps matches TRBD2 (6 bases). Germline-derived CDR1 and CDR2 are SGHRS and YFSETQ. The CDR3 runs to 14 residues. V was cut by 0 bases and J by 3 bases, with 10 bases left in between. CDR3 region: CASSLVVGGYEQYF. The CDR3 DNA is TGCGCCAGCAGCTTGGTCGTGGGGGGCTACGAGCAGTACTTC.